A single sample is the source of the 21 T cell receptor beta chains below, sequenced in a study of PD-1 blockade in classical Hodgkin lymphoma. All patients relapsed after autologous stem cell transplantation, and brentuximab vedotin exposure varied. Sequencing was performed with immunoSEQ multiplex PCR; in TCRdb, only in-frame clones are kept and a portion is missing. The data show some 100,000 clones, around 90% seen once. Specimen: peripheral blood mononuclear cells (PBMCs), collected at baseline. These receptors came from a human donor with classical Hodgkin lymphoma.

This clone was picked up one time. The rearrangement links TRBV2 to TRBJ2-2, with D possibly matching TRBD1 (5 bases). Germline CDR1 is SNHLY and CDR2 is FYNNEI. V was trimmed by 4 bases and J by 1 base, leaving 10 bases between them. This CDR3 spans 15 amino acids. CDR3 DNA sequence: TGTGCCAGCAGTGGCTACCAGGGGAACACCGGGGAGCTGTTTTTT. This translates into CASSGYQGNTGELFF.

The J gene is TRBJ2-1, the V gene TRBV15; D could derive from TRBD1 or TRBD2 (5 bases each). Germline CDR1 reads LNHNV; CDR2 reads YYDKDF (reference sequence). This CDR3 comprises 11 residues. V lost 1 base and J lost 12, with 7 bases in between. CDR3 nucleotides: TGTGCCACCAGCAGAGTAGGGACGCAGTTCTTC. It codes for CATSRVGTQFF.

The CDR3, as DNA: TGTGCCAGTACCATTTCTGACCCAAACCTAGCGGGATCCAATGAGCAGTTCTTC. It translates to CASTISDPNLAGSNEQFF. The V gene is TRBV19, the J gene TRBJ2-1, with 9 bases aligning to TRBD2. The CDR3 consists of 18 residues. Germline V gives CDR1 LNHDA, CDR2 SQIVND (reference sequence). With V trimmed by 7 bases and J by 6 bases, 19 bases remained unmatched.

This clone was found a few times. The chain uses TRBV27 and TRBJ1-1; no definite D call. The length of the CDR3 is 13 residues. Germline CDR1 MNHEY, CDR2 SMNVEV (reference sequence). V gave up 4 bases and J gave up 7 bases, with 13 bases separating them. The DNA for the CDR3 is TGTGCCAGCAGTTACTCCCCCACAAGTGAAGCTTTCTTT. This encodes CASSYSPTSEAFF.

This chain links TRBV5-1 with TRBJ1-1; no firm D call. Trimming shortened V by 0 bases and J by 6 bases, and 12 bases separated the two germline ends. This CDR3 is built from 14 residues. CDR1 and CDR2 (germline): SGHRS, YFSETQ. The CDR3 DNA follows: TGCGCCAGCAGCTTGGAGAGGGTGGCCGCTGAAGCTTTCTTT. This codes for CASSLERVAAEAFF.

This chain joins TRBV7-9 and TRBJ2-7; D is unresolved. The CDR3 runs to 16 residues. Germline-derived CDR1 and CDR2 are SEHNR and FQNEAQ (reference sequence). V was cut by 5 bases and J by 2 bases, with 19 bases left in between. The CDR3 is CASSPRVGDGAYEQYF. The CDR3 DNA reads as TGTGCCAGCAGCCCCCGAGTCGGAGATGGAGCCTACGAGCAGTACTTC.

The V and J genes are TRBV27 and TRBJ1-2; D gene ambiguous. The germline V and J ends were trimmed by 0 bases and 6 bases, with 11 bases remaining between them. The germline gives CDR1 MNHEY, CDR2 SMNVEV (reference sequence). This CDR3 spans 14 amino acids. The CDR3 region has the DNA TGTGCCAGCAGTTTATCCCACCCCAGTGATGGCTACACCTTC. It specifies CASSLSHPSDGYTF.

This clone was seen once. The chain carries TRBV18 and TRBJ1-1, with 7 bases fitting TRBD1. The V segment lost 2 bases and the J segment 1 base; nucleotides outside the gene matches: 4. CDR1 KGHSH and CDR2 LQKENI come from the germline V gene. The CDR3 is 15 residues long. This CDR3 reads CASSPVGQENTEAFF. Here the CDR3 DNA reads TGTGCCAGCTCACCAGTCGGACAGGAGAACACTGAAGCTTTCTTT.

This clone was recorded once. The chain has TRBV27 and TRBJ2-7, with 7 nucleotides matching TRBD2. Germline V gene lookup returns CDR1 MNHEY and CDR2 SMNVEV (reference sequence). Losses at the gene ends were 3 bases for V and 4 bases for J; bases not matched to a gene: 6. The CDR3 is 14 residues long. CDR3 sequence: CASSFRGSEYEQYF. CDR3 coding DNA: TGTGCCAGCAGTTTTCGCGGGAGTGAGTACGAGCAGTACTTC.

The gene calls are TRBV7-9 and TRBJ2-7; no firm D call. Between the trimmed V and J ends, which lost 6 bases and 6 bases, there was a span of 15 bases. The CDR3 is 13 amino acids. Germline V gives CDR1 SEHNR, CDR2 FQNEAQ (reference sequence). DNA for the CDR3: TGTGCCAGCAGGAATTCTGTGGGGATCGAGCAGTACTTC. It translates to CASRNSVGIEQYF.

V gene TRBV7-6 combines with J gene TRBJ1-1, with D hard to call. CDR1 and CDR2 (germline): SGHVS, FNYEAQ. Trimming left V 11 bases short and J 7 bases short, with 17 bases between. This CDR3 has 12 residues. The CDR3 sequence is CADGLLGGEAFF. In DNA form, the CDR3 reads TGTGCCGATGGACTGTTGGGCGGTGAAGCTTTCTTT.

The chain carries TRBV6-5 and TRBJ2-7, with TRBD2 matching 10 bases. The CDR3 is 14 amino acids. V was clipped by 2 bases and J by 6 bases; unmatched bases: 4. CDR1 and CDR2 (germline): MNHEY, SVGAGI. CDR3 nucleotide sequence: TGTGCCAGCAGTTACGTAGCGGGAGGACCCGAGCAGTACTTC. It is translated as CASSYVAGGPEQYF.

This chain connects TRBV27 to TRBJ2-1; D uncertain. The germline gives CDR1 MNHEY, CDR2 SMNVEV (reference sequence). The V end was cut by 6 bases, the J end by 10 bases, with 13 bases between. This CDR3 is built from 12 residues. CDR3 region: CASSLRVGEQFF. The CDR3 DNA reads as TGTGCCAGCAGCCTACGCGTTGGCGAGCAGTTCTTC.

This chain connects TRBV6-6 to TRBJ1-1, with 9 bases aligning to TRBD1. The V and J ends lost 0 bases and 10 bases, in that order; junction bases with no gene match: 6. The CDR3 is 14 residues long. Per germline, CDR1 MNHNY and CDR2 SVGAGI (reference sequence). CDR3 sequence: CASSYSRDRVGAFF. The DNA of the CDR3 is TGTGCCAGCAGTTACTCACGGGACAGGGTAGGAGCTTTCTTT.

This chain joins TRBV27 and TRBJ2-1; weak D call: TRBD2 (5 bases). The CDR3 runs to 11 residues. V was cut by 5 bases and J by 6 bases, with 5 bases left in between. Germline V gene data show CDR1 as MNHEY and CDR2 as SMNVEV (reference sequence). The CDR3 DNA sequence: TGTGCCAGCAGTACTAGCAATGAGCAGTTCTTC. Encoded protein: CASSTSNEQFF.

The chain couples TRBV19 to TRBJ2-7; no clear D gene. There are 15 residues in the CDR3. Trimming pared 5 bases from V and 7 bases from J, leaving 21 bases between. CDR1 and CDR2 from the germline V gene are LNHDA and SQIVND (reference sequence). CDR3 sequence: CASSSFNRSGIEQYF. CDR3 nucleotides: TGTGCCAGTAGTTCCTTCAACAGAAGTGGTATTGAGCAGTACTTC.

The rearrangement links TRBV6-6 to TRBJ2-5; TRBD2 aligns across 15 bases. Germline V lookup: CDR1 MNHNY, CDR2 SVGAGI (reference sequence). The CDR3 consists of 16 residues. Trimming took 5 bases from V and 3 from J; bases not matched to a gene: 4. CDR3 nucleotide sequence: TGTGCCAGCAGTCAGGGACTAGCGGGAGGTAAAGAGACCCAGTACTTC. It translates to CASSQGLAGGKETQYF.

The CDR3 spells CASGLGTGSAKNIQYF. The CDR3 DNA reads as TGTGCTAGTGGTTTGGGGACAGGGTCGGCCAAAAACATTCAGTACTTC. This rearrangement joins TRBV12-5 to TRBJ2-4; 8 nucleotides match TRBD1. V lost 1 base to trimming and J lost 1 base; unmatched junction nucleotides: 3. In germline, CDR1 is LGHNT, CDR2 FRNRAP. The CDR3 has 16 amino acids.

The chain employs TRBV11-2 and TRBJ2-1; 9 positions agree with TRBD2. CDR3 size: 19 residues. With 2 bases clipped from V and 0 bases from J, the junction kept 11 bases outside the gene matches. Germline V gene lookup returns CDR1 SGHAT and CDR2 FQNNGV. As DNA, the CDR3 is TGTGCCAGCAGCTTAAGAGCGGGAGGCTCTAGGAGCTCCTACAATGAGCAGTTCTTC. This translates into CASSLRAGGSRSSYNEQFF.

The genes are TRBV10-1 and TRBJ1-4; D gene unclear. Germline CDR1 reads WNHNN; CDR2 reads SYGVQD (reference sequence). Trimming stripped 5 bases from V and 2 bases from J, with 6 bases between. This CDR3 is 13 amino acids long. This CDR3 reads CASSRSTNEKLFF. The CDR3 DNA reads TGCGCCAGCAGTCGGTCTACTAATGAAAAACTGTTTTTT.

CDR3 protein: CASSNKMGAGGNQPQHF. In nucleotides, the CDR3 is TGTGCCAGCAGCAATAAGATGGGGGCAGGAGGCAATCAGCCCCAGCATTTT. V is TRBV21-1 and J is TRBJ1-5; the table's D call TRBD1 went unverified against the DNA. TRBV21-1 is listed as a pseudogene. The CDR3 covers 17 residues.